One sample yielded the 8 T cell receptor beta chains listed below, sequenced in a study of OX40 agonist ivuxolimab in advanced cancers. Here immunoSEQ multiplex PCR was the method, and the copy in TCRdb shows in-frame clones only, minus some. The sample yields over 75,000 clones, around 94% seen once. The sample consisted of CD4+ or CD8+ T cells sorted from blood, taken in a trial of the OX40 agonist ivuxolimab. All receptors come from an adult with an advanced solid tumor such as melanoma, head and neck, liver or kidney cancer.

The chain recombines TRBV6-5 with TRBJ1-2; TRBD1 might be the D (6 bases). The CDR3 has 15 amino acids. Germline V gene data show CDR1 as MNHEY and CDR2 as SVGAGI. Trimming removed 2 bases at V and 0 bases at J, with 10 bases between. The CDR3 region has the DNA TGTGCCAGCAGTTACACCGGGACAACTAACTATGGCTACACCTTC. Its translation: CASSYTGTTNYGYTF.

The chain is built from TRBV18 and TRBJ2-7; a weak D match, TRBD2 (5 bases). Per germline, CDR1 KGHSH and CDR2 LQKENI. Trimming removed 3 bases at V and 6 bases at J, with 15 bases between. The CDR3 sequence is 14 residues long. The CDR3 bases are TGTGCCAGCTCACCTCGGGCTAGTCGGGGCGAGCAGTACTTC. Protein sequence: CASSPRASRGEQYF.

This clone occurred once. The chain is built from TRBV5-6 and TRBJ1-6; D ambiguous. V shed 1 base and J shed 2 bases, with 7 bases lying between them. Germline loops: CDR1 SGHDT, CDR2 YYEEEE. CDR3 size: 15 residues. This CDR3 reads CASSLLGPYNSPLHF. For the CDR3, the DNA is TGTGCCAGCAGCTTGCTGGGCCCCTATAATTCACCCCTCCACTTT.

This clone was seen only a few times. The CDR3 is CASSPRGVGTEAFF. The CDR3 bases are TGCGCCAGCAGCCCGAGGGGGGTCGGGACTGAAGCTTTCTTT. The gene calls are TRBV5-1 and TRBJ1-1; possible D gene TRBD1, 6 bases. Deletions cut 4 bases from V and 5 bases from J, with 15 bases between. Germline CDR1 SGHRS, CDR2 YFSETQ. There are 14 residues in the CDR3. Looking up the rest from reference TRBV5-1 and TRBJ1-1 gives the full variable domain: KAGVTQTPRYLIKTRGQQVTLSCSPISGHRSVSWYQQTPGQGLQFLFEYFSETQRNKGNFPGRFSGRQFSNSRSEMNVSTLELGDSALYLCASSPRGVGTEAFFGQGTRLTVV.

The V call is TRBV23-1, the J call TRBJ2-5; the match to TRBD1 covers 7 bases. TRBV23-1 is an ORF, with its function uncertain. V trimming: 4 bases; J trimming: 2 bases; junction bases outside the gene matches: 19. The CDR3 length is 19 residues. This chain's CDR3 is CASSRENGQAEIVQETQYF. Written as DNA, the CDR3 is TGCGCCAGCAGTCGGGAGAACGGACAGGCCGAAATAGTGCAAGAGACCCAGTACTTC.

The chain uses TRBV2 and TRBJ2-7, with TRBD1 matching 10 bases. This CDR3 comprises 14 residues. CDR1 SNHLY and CDR2 FYNNEI come from the germline V gene. J was trimmed by 7 bases and V by 4 bases; bases with no gene match: 7. CDR3 protein: CASSGDRGGWEQYF. Written as DNA, the CDR3 is TGTGCCAGCAGTGGGGACAGGGGAGGGTGGGAGCAGTACTTC.

The chain has TRBV9 and TRBJ2-3, with 7 bases fitting TRBD2. This CDR3 has 15 amino acids. J lost 4 bases, V lost 1 base, and 6 bases had no gene match. Germline CDR1 reads SGDLS; CDR2 reads YYNGEE. The CDR3 protein is CASSVRGGAADTQYF. The CDR3 bases are TGTGCCAGCAGCGTACGCGGGGGAGCTGCAGATACGCAGTATTTT. Based on the CDR3 plus reference TRBV9 and TRBJ2-3, the full variable domain is DSGVTQTPKHLITATGQRVTLRCSPRSGDLSVYWYQQSLDQGLQFLIQYYNGEERAKGNILERFSAQQFPDLHSELNLSSLELGDSALYFCASSVRGGAADTQYFGPGTRLTVL.

The chain couples TRBV27 to TRBJ2-1, with D uncertain. V lost 5 bases and J lost 3, with 5 bases in between. The germline CDR1 and CDR2 sequences are MNHEY and SMNVEV (reference sequence). The CDR3 totals 12 residues. Here the CDR3 reads CASSLGYNEQFF. The DNA for the CDR3 is TGTGCCAGCAGTCTAGGCTACAATGAGCAGTTCTTC.